These 2 T cell receptor beta chains were all obtained from the same sample, sequenced in a study of cytomegalovirus exposure and HLA in healthy donors. The PCR made use of 60 Vbeta and 13 Jbeta primers. Sequenced by immunoSEQ multiplex PCR; TCRdb stores in-frame clones only, minus some. The table shows approximately 59,000 clones, with approximately 74% occurring only once. The specimen sequenced was PBMCs. These TCRs come from a man in his forties in good health and CMV-seropositive.

This clone was recorded a few times. V is TRBV30 and J is TRBJ2-1, with 12 nucleotides matching TRBD2. Germline trimming cut 4 bases from V and 6 bases from J; bases unmatched to any gene: 4. CDR1 and CDR2 from the germline V gene are GTSNPN and SVGIG (reference sequence). The CDR3 runs 14 residues. CDR3 in DNA: TGTGCCTGGAAGCTAGCGGGAGGGCCCAATGAGCAGTTCTTC. Translation gives CAWKLAGGPNEQFF.

This clone appeared a few times. V and J are TRBV7-8 and TRBJ1-6, with D perhaps TRBD1 (5 bases). This CDR3 has 16 amino acids. Germline CDR1 SGHVS, CDR2 FQNEAQ. The ends were cut back, 0 bases at V and 10 bases at J, with 16 bases in the middle. The CDR3 here is CASSLASAGPESPLHF. The CDR3 region has the DNA TGTGCCAGCAGCTTAGCCTCGGCAGGGCCGGAGTCACCCCTCCACTTT.